The source of this T cell receptor (beta chain) is a study of regulatory T cells in long-lasting Graves disease. Overall study findings and caveats: Persistent Graves' patients showed a TCR diversity that was lower than that of newly diagnosed ones.

There are many counts of this clonotype. Antigen unknown. Assembly of TCR beta libraries relied on iRepertoire HTBI primers together with Arm-PCR of CDR3 regions. TCRdb ran MiXCR on the multiplex PCR reads and lists one entry per CDR3 protein. The data show roughly 250,000 distinct CDR3 sequences, with around 18% seen just once and around 15% held by the top ten. This sample's time point: newly diagnosed GD, antithyroid drugs for less than 3 months. Extracted PBMC RNA gave rise to the TCR library. CDR3 length: 13 amino acids. Trimming took off 7 bases at V and 2 bases at J, with 11 bases between the two ends. CDR1 is LGHDT, CDR2 YNNKEL, per germline (reference sequence). These data also featured in a second study, about T cells in Graves' hyperthyroidism and ophthalmopathy. That source notes: HTBI primers were employed in a first-round RT-PCR of the TCR CDR3.

The receptor's source is a woman aged 30 to 39 with Graves disease. The chain recombines TRBV3-1 with TRBJ1-1, with a weak D call TRBD1 (5 bases). The input for sequencing was peripheral blood mononuclear cells (PBMCs), taken at new diagnosis, from a patient treated with antithyroid drugs. The CDR3: CASKRDPNTEAFF. DNA for the CDR3: TGTGCCAGCAAGAGGGACCCTAACACTGAAGCTTTCTTT.